The entry below gives a single T cell receptor beta chain sequence along with its context. The clone's antigen remains unknown. No quality values exist for individual bases; no much larger clone is one base distant. This record comes from a study of T cell responses to AZD1222 COVID-19 vaccine (dated by TCRdb to the early 2020s). Turning to the overall study: Because spike-specific TCR depth and breadth did not differ between the two schedules, AZD1222 recipients who got a second dose at roughly 4 weeks were pooled with those who got a second dose at roughly 12 weeks. Enrollment into the trials was organized by age into subgroups of 18-55, 56-69 and 70-plus years, and those subgroups contained roughly 150, 30 and 60 TCR-sequenced participants, respectively. TCR sequencing covered roughly 230 trial participants: around 210 given two doses of AZD1222 and some 25 given two doses of MenACWY control vaccine.

V loses 6 bases, J loses 2 bases, and the germline ends lie 10 bases apart. Counted from cysteine to phenylalanine, this CDR3 has 13 amino acids. Here the CDR3 DNA is all that survives: 39 bases in frame from base 1. The germline V gene sets CDR1 to ENHRY and CDR2 to SYGVKD. The CDR3 regions of human TCRbeta chains were analyzed by immunosequencing. From the authors' description of their analysis: TCRs in the repertoires were matched against a reference library of SARS-CoV-2-specific TCRs that had been generated with the MIRA antigen-specificity platform. Breadth was defined as the fraction of unique TCRs that were SARS-CoV-2-associated. Depth was defined as the fraction of total T cells that were SARS-CoV-2-associated. Using the MIRA data, each spike-specific TCR was mapped to the spike region that the TCR reacts to and placed in a CD4 or CD8 class. Log10-transformed breadth and depth values were compared by one-way ANOVA with Sidak's multiple comparisons tests. TCRdb provides this immuneACCESS table in a form limited to in-frame rearrangements. Some clones are lacking; in checked studies, under half of them reflect an unresolved V gene, and why the rest are absent is not known. V, J and clone size reflect that table, while D and trimming were determined from the DNA. This sample has over 150,000 clones in its table, and approximately 90% of those were observed once. 2.5% to 4% of the sample goes to the ten largest clones.

The time point label for this specimen denotes: baseline before first vaccination. Samples from vaccinated people were obtained from the UK trials COV001 and COV002, which included a single-blind randomized controlled phase 2/3 trial of AZD1222 (ChAdOx1 nCoV-19) in healthy adults. For TCRbeta chain sequencing, PBMC samples from trial participants were taken at day 0 and at day 28 after the second dose. The paper as a whole reports these results and caveats: Because no day 14 peak-response samples were available, the repertoires could be characterized only after the peak T cell response. In the small 56-69-year group, the increase in depth fell short of significance, most likely because of low power. Epitopes outside the regions mutated in the B.1.351 and B.1.1.7 variants were reportedly recognized by nearly half of the unique spike-specific TCRs. Conclusions about previously exposed vaccinees are limited, since just a handful of AZD1222 recipients were seropositive for SARS-CoV-2 at baseline. Spike-specific TCR breadth and depth rose significantly after two AZD1222 doses compared with day 0 and with MenACWY recipients. Participants were mostly white British, with more females than males. The authors suggested clonal diversity may have been underestimated. CD4 TCRs associated with the vaccine covered the entire spike protein, and the dominant responses were in regions 160-218 and 743-854.

The TCR comes from an adult in good health. Here the sequenced sample was peripheral blood, taken on day 0 of AZD1222 vaccination. The sequence joins TRBV10-3 to TRBJ2-5, with no D gene named confidently. The DNA sequence reads TGTGCCATCAGAGGCGCATCTCAAGAGACCCAGTACTTC. This yields the protein CAIRGASQETQYF.